This TCR beta chain was found in a study of post-analysis software for immune sequencing data. Study-wide results and caveats: Patients had higher frequencies than controls of about 5 TRBV segments, including TRBV5-6, TRBV5-1 and TRBV20-1.

The germline V gene encodes CDR1 PRHDT and CDR2 FYEKMQ (reference sequence). This CDR3 has 15 residues. Trimming took 1 base from V and 3 from J, leaving 9 bases between them. Each TCR beta cDNA library carried unique molecular identifiers. Via MiXCR, TCRdb re-called the PCR reads, giving one row per CDR3 protein. The sample has about 540,000 distinct CDR3 sequences, around 31% seen once; the top ten hold about 5.6%. This clonotype was picked up one time. Antigen: not known. Material for sequencing was blood. This receptor was taken from a girl aged 2 to 17 with multiple sclerosis. The rearrangement uses TRBV13 and TRBJ1-4; D is undetermined. CDR3 amino acids: CASSLDTGANEKLFF. DNA of the CDR3: TGTGCCAGCAGCTTAGACACCGGGGCTAATGAAAAACTGTTTTTT.